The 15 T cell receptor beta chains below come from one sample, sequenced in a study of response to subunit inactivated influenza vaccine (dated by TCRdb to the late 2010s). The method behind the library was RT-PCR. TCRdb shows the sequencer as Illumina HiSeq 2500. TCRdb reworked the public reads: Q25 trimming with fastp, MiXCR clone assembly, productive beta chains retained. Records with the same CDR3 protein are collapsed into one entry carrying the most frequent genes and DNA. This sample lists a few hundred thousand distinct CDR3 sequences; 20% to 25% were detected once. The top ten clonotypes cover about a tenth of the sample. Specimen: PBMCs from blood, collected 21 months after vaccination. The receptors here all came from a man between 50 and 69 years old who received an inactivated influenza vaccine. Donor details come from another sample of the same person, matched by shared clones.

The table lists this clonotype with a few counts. CDR3 amino acids: CSAGGTDPNQPQHF. CDR3 nucleotides: TGCAGCGCTGGAGGCACGGATCCAAATCAGCCCCAGCATTTT. V is TRBV29-1 and J is TRBJ1-5; D unclear. The CDR3 consists of 14 residues. CDR1 SQVTM and CDR2 ANQGSEA come from the germline V gene. Trimming stripped 7 bases from V and 4 bases from J, with 17 bases between.

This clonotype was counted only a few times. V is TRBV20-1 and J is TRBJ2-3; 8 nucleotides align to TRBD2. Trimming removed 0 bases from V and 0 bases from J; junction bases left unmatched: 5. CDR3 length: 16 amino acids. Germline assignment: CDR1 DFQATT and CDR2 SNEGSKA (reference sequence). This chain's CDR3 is CSARDLLAVSTDTQYF. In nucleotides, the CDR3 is TGCAGTGCTAGAGATCTACTAGCGGTGAGCACAGATACGCAGTATTTT.

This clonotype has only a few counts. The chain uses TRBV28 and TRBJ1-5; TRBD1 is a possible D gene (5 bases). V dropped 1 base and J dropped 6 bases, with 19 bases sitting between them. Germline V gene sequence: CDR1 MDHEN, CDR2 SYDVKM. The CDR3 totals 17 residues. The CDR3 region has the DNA TGTGCCAGCAGTTTATTAGGGGAACCCATCGTTGGTCAGCCCCAGCATTTT. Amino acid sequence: CASSLLGEPIVGQPQHF.

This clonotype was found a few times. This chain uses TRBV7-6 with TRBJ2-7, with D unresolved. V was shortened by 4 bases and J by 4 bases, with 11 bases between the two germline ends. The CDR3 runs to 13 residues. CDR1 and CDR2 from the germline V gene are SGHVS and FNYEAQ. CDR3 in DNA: TGTGCCAGCAGCTCCTCTCCGCAATACGAGCAGTACTTC. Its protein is CASSSSPQYEQYF.

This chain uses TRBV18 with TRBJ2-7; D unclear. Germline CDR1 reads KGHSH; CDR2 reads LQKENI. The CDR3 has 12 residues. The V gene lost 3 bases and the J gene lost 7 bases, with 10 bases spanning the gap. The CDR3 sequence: CASSPWALEQYF. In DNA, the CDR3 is TGTGCCAGCTCACCCTGGGCCTTGGAGCAGTACTTC.

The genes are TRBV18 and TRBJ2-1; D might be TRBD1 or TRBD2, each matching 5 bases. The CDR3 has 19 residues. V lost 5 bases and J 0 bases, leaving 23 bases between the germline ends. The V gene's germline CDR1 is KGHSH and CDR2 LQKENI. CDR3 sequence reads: CASSDRDLFLSSSYNEQFF. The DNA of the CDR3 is TGTGCCAGCTCAGACCGGGACCTCTTTTTGTCGAGCTCCTACAATGAGCAGTTCTTC.

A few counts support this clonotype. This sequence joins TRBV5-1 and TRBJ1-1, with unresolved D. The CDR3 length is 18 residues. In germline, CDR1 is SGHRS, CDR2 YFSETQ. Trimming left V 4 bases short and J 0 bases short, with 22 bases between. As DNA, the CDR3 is TGCGCCAGCAGCCCCCTTCGGGGTCGGAGTATTCTGAACACTGAAGCTTTCTTT. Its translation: CASSPLRGRSILNTEAFF.

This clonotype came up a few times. In nucleotides, the CDR3 is TGTGCCAGCAGCTTAGGGTGGGTCCGCGACACTGAAGCTTTCTTT. It codes for CASSLGWVRDTEAFF. The chain joins TRBV7-2 to TRBJ1-1; D uncertain. Germline CDR1 reads SGHTA; CDR2 reads FQGNSA. The CDR3 spans 15 residues. V was clipped by 1 base and J by 3 bases, with 12 bases between them.

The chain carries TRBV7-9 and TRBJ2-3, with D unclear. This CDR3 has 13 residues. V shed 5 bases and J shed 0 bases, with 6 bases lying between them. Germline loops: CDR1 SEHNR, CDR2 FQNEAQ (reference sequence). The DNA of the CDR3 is TGTGCCAGCAGCAAAGTTAGCACAGATACGCAGTATTTT. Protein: CASSKVSTDTQYF.

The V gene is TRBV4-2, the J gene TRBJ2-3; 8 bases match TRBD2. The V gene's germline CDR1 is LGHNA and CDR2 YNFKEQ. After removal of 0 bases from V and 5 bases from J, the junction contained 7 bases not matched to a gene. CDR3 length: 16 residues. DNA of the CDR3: TGTGCCAGCAGCCAAGATCCGGGACTAGGGAGAGATACGCAGTATTTT. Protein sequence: CASSQDPGLGRDTQYF.

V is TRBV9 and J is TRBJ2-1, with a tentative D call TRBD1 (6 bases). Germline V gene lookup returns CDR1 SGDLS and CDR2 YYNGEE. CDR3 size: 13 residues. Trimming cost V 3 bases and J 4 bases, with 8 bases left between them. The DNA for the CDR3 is TGTGCCAGCAGCGCGGGACAATACAATGAGCAGTTCTTC. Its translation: CASSAGQYNEQFF.

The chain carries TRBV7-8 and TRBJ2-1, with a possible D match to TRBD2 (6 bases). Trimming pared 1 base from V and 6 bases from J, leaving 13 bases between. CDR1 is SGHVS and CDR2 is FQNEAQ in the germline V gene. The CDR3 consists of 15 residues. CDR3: CASSLGGGGGNEQFF. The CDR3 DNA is TGTGCCAGCAGCTTAGGGGGAGGCGGAGGCAATGAGCAGTTCTTC. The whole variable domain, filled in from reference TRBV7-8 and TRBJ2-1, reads GAGVSQSPRYKVAKRGQDVALRCDPISGHVSLFWYQQALGQGPEFLTYFQNEAQLDKSGLPSDRFFAERPEGSVSTLKIQRTQQEDSAVYLCASSLGGGGGNEQFFGPGTRLTVL.

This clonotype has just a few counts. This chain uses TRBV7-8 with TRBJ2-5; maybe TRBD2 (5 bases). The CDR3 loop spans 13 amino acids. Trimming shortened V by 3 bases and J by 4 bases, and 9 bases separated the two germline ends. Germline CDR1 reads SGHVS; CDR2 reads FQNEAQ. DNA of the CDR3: TGTGCCAGCAGCTTCGGACTGGGAGAGACCCAGTACTTC. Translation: CASSFGLGETQYF.

The CDR3 reads CASSQRGPRLDTQYF. DNA for the CDR3: TGTGCCAGCAGCCAACGAGGGCCTCGGCTGGATACGCAGTATTTT. The chain has TRBV3-1 and TRBJ2-3; D might be TRBD2 (5 bases). From germline, CDR1 is LGHDT and CDR2 YNNKEL (reference sequence). The CDR3 has 15 amino acids. The V and J ends lost 2 bases and 6 bases respectively, with 15 bases between them.

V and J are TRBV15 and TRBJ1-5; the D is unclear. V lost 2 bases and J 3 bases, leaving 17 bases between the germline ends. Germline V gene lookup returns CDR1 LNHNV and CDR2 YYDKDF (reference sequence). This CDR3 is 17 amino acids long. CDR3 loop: CATSRPEGGGDNQPQHF. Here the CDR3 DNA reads TGTGCCACCAGCAGACCGGAGGGAGGTGGGGACAATCAGCCCCAGCATTTT. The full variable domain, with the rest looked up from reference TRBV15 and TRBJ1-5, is DAMVIQNPRYQVTQFGKPVTLSCSQTLNHNVMYWYQQKSSQAPKLLFHYYDKDFNNEADTPDNFQSRRPNTSFCFLDIRSPGLGDTAMYLCATSRPEGGGDNQPQHFGDGTRLSIL.